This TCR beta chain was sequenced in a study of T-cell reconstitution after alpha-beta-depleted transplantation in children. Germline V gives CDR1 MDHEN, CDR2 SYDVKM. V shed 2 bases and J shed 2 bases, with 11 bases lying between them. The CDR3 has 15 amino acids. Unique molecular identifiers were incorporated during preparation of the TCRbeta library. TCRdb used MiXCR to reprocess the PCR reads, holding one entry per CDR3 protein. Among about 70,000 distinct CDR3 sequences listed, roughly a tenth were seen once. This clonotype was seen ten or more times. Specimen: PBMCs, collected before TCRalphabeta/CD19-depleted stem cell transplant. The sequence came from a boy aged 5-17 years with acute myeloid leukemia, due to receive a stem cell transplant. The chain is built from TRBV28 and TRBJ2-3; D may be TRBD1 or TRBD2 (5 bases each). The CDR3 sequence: CASSLLGVFTDTQYF. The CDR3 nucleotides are TGTGCCAGCAGTTTACTGGGGGTATTCACAGATACGCAGTATTTT.